This TCR beta chain stems from a study of post-analysis software for immune sequencing data. General study results and limits: In patients, TRBV5-6, TRBV5-1 and TRBV20-1 belonged to five or six TRBV segments found more frequently than in controls.

Presence of unique molecular identifiers characterized the TCR beta cDNA libraries. TCRdb recomputed calls from the PCR reads with MiXCR, one row per CDR3 protein. The sample carries about 770,000 distinct CDR3 sequences, about 45% recorded once. V was cut by 4 bases and J by 4 bases, with 14 bases left in between. The CDR3 has 14 residues. Germline V gene lookup returns CDR1 SGHRS and CDR2 YFSETQ. On this clonotype: What it recognizes is unknown.

This receptor was identified in a girl between 5 and 17 years old with multiple sclerosis. The chain carries TRBV5-1 and TRBJ2-5; D possibly corresponds to TRBD1 (6 bases). Sequenced sample: blood. The CDR3 loop reads CASSRGPTGETQYF. DNA of the CDR3: TGCGCCAGCAGCCGAGGTCCGACAGGAGAGACCCAGTACTTC. Combining the CDR3 with reference TRBV5-1 and TRBJ2-5 gives the whole variable domain KAGVTQTPRYLIKTRGQQVTLSCSPISGHRSVSWYQQTPGQGLQFLFEYFSETQRNKGNFPGRFSGRQFSNSRSEMNVSTLELGDSALYLCASSRGPTGETQYFGPGTRLLVL.